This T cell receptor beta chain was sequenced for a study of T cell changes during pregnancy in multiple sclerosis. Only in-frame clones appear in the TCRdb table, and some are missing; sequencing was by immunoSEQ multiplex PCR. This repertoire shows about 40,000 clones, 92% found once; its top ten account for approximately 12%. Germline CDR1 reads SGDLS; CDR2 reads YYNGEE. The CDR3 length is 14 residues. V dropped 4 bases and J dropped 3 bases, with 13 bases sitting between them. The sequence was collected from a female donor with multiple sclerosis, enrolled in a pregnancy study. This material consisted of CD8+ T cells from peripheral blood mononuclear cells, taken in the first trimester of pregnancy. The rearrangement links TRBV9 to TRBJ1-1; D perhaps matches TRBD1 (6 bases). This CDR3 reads CASSPQGTYTEAFF. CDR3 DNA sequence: TGTGCCAGCAGCCCTCAGGGGACCTACACTGAAGCTTTCTTT.